This TCR beta chain derives from a study of neurological immune-mediated disorders (dated by TCRdb to between 2018 and 2020). In the study overall: Peripheral blood TCR-beta repertoires from patients with HTLV-I-associated myelopathy (HAM/TSP), patients with multiple sclerosis, and healthy controls were compared in the study using UMI-based sequencing. Longitudinal samples, technical triplicates and paired sorted CD4+ and CD8+ T-cell subsets, alongside PBMC samples, were included among the approximately 110 TCR-beta libraries. Of the 68 subjects in the cohort, about 14 were HAM/TSP patients, about 34 were multiple sclerosis patients, and 20 were healthy controls. Technical triplicate libraries were sequenced to precisely calculate the variability in frequency of each individual clone. The paper as a whole reports these results and caveats: No identical CDR3 amino acid sequences were found to be shared among expanded clones across subjects, suggesting that TCR-beta repertoires were private in all groups. TCR clonal expansion was highest in HAM/TSP patients and lowest in MS patients, with MS patients falling below even healthy controls.

As concerns this clonotype: This receptor's antigen is unknown. Base-call qualities are not available, and no considerably larger clone is one nucleotide away.

cDNA was synthesized by template-switch 5'RACE using a primer with a 10-nucleotide random unique molecular identifier that tagged each TCR transcript. Each sequencing run produced over 160 million TCR-beta sequences covering 15-18 subjects. Total RNA was extracted with the RNeasy kit. TCR-beta VDJ regions were amplified with primers for the TCR constant region and the 5'RACE anchor, using the KAPA Real-time Library Amplification kit. Sample indexes and Illumina adaptors were added in a first PCR, and a second PCR then increased library yield. After purification with Ampure beads, the TCR product of roughly 650 bp was size-selected on a 2% E-gel SizeSelection system. Before pooling, library quality was checked on a Bioanalyzer, concentration was measured with Qubit, and libraries were quantified with the Kapa Library Quantification kit. An Illumina HiSeq 2500 sequenced the libraries paired-end 2 x 150 bp. To increase sequence diversity, roughly 25-31% phiX was spiked into each library pool. As for the authors' bioinformatics: The quality-filtered reads were processed with the UMI-based MiGEC pipeline, whose error correction step removed more than 80% of the raw TCR sequences. IMGT germline references were used for aligning VDJ genes, and each clonotype was defined as a unique CDR3 amino acid sequence together with its V-J genes. Clonal expansion, Shannon diversity and CDR3 relatedness were evaluated with VDJtools (CalcPairwiseDistances, ClusterSamples), while phylogenetic trees were built in CLCbio workbench. Using coefficient-of-variation modelling across technical triplicates, the study counted a clone as expanded if it had at least 8 unique UMIs. TCRdb reworked the public reads: Q25 trimming with fastp, MiXCR clone assembly, productive beta chains retained. Here each entry gathers all rows of one CDR3 protein and keeps the most common genes and DNA. For this entry, the V and J calls and clone size follow TCRdb and not the study's own pipeline. Present in this sample are about 38,000 distinct CDR3 sequences, around 10% of which were seen just once. Around 4% of the sample belongs to the ten largest clones.

This specimen's time point label, per the study, means: technical triplicate 1. For unsorted PBMC libraries, 2 million PBMCs were used after storage in RNAlater at -80 degrees C until RNA extraction. Peripheral blood was subjected to Ficoll-Hypaque density gradient centrifugation to isolate PBMCs, which were then cryopreserved in liquid nitrogen. From its cysteine to its phenylalanine, the CDR3 spans 12 amino acids. Only CDR3 DNA remains: 36 bases, in frame from the first base. Trimming takes 7 bases from V and 9 bases from J, and the germline ends sit 12 bases apart. This TCR was recovered from a man aged 60-69 years with HTLV-1-associated myelopathy (HAM/TSP). Sequenced sample: PBMCs. The V gene is TRBV12-3 or TRBV12-4 and the J gene is TRBJ2-2, with the D gene call left open. The CDR3 in this case is CASTRSARELFF. The sequence in DNA is TGTGCCAGCACCCGATCCGCCAGGGAGCTGTTTTTT.